These 9 T cell receptor beta chains were all obtained from the same sample, sequenced in a study of Ad26.COV2.S vaccination and SARS-CoV-2 variants. Stated treatment: some 19 received Ad26.COV2.S at low or high dose, single or two shots; five or six received placebo; per-sample allocation not given. Day 63 after the first vaccine or placebo injection was the time point for sampling. Assay: immunoSEQ multiplex PCR; the TCRdb copy retains only in-frame clones and omits some. This sample has about 420,000 clones, with roughly 88% found just once. This specimen consisted of peripheral blood, obtained in a trial of Ad26.COV2.S vaccine versus placebo. The receptors originated from a person aged 18-60 years who received the Ad26.COV2.S COVID-19 vaccine or a placebo.

The chain has TRBV7-6 and TRBJ2-7; no clear D gene. Germline assignment: CDR1 SGHVS and CDR2 FNYEAQ. Trimming removed 5 bases at V and 3 bases at J, with 14 bases between. The CDR3 loop spans 14 amino acids. CDR3 nucleotides: TGTGCCAGCAGCCCGGGTCCTTCGGACTACGAGCAGTACTTC. The encoded protein is CASSPGPSDYEQYF.

The chain carries TRBV28 and TRBJ1-2; no clear D. The V gene lost 8 bases and the J gene lost 3 bases, with 10 bases spanning the gap. The CDR3 sequence is 12 residues long. The V gene's germline CDR1 is MDHEN and CDR2 SYDVKM. CDR3: CASRRGYYGYTF. The DNA of the CDR3 is TGTGCCAGCCGGCGGGGTTACTATGGCTACACCTTC.

This chain uses TRBV3-1 (or the pseudogene TRBV3-2) with TRBJ2-5; 8 bases match TRBD2. Germline V gene sequence: CDR1 LGHDT, CDR2 YNNKEL (reference sequence). With V trimmed by 4 bases and J by 5 bases, 9 bases remained unmatched. CDR3 length: 15 amino acids. CDR3 nucleotide sequence: TGTGCCAGCAGCCTCCCCGGGGGCGGGAGGGAGACCCAGTACTTC. Amino acids: CASSLPGGGRETQYF.

The chain joins TRBV6-5 to TRBJ2-6; D is ambiguous. V lost 7 bases to trimming and J lost 4 bases, with 14 bases between them. The CDR3 is made up of 15 amino acids. CDR1 is MNHEY and CDR2 is SVGAGI in the germline V gene. The CDR3 DNA follows: TGTGCCAGCATGCCGCAGTGGTCCGGGGCCAACGTCCTGACTTTC. Residues: CASMPQWSGANVLTF.

This sequence joins TRBV4-2 and TRBJ1-4; D may be TRBD1 (5 bases). Per germline, CDR1 LGHNA and CDR2 YNFKEQ. This CDR3 comprises 16 residues. Trimming left V 0 bases short and J 8 bases short, with 16 bases between. CDR3 DNA: TGTGCCAGCAGCCAAGATGGGACGTGGGAGGACGAAAAACTGTTTTTT. This translates into CASSQDGTWEDEKLFF.

The chain has TRBV30 and TRBJ1-1; D remains unclear. The CDR3 consists of 11 residues. Germline V gives CDR1 GTSNPN, CDR2 SVGIG (reference sequence). Trimming pared 1 base from V and 6 bases from J, leaving 6 bases between. CDR3 loop: CAWSDRAEAFF. In DNA form, the CDR3 reads TGTGCCTGGAGTGACCGGGCTGAAGCTTTCTTT.

The V and J genes are TRBV6-5 and TRBJ1-5; D gene unclear. The CDR3 length is 14 residues. Germline V lookup: CDR1 MNHEY, CDR2 SVGAGI. Trimming removed 7 bases at V and 3 bases at J, with 13 bases between. CDR3 loop: CASIGRWNNQPQHF. CDR3 nucleotides: TGTGCCAGCATTGGCAGGTGGAACAATCAGCCCCAGCATTTT.

The chain combines TRBV19 with TRBJ2-7; the D is unclear. V lost 1 base and J lost 0, with 7 bases in between. From germline, CDR1 is LNHDA and CDR2 SQIVND (reference sequence). The CDR3 runs 14 residues. For the CDR3, the DNA is TGTGCCAGTAGTATAGCGAGTCTCTCCTACGAGCAGTACTTC. It codes for CASSIASLSYEQYF.

This clone showed up just a few times. The V and J genes are TRBV5-1 and TRBJ1-2; D remains ambiguous. The CDR3 has 12 residues. V gave up 7 bases and J gave up 6 bases, with 13 bases separating them. Germline V CDR1 and CDR2: SGHRS, YFSETQ. The CDR3 bases are TGCGCCAGCTCGGAGGAGCGCGATGGCTACACCTTC. It yields the protein CASSEERDGYTF.